The clone carrying this T cell receptor (beta chain) has a count of ten or more. Its antigen is currently unknown. This specimen belongs to a study of T-cell reconstitution after alpha-beta-depleted transplantation in children. Study-wide findings and caveats: Once a year had passed after transplant, T-cell counts and diversity came mostly from newly produced T cells. For some patients, TCRbeta diversity was high at day 60 because of recipient T cells and thymic progenitors that survived. Reportedly, only several hundred clones from non-depleted graft cells drove alpha-beta T-cell counts at about two months.

This CDR3 has 17 amino acids. Deletions cut 4 bases from V and 2 bases from J, with 20 bases between. CDR1 SGHRS and CDR2 YFSETQ come from the germline V gene. Unique molecular identifiers were incorporated into the prepared TCRbeta library. TCRdb re-derived calls from the PCR reads in MiXCR, one entry per CDR3 protein. The sample contains around 670,000 distinct CDR3 sequences, around 14% of which appear only once. The genes are TRBV5-1 and TRBJ2-3; the D gene is possibly TRBD2 (6 bases). The clonotype comes from a girl aged 2 to 10 with congenital amegakaryocytic thrombocytopenia, due to receive a stem cell transplant. Sequenced here: PBMCs, sampled before TCRalphabeta/CD19-depleted stem cell transplant. CDR3 nucleotides: TGCGCCAGCAGCCCGCGGGACTCTGCCTTCACCACAGATACGCAGTATTTT. This sequence encodes CASSPRDSAFTTDTQYF.